The sequence of this T cell receptor (beta chain) was determined in a study of vaccination and CD4 T cells after COVID-19. Study overall: Sampling post-COVID took place a median around 100 days after diagnosis (range 35 to 161). Control wells got either CEFX epitopes, HIV-1 Nef peptides, or no peptide at all.

In the case of this clonotype: Its antigen is unidentified.

Described treatment: approximately 9-day PBMC culture with coronavirus spike peptide pools or control peptides (ViraFEST assay). Regarding the study as a whole: The study found median SARS-CoV-2-reactive clonotypes rising from about 22 to 38, not significantly.

At the Johns Hopkins FTIC core, DNA taken from cultured CD4+ T cells was sequenced by way of the Oncomine TCR Beta short-read assay. The genomic DNA was obtained from cultured CD4+ T cells by extraction with the QIAamp micro DNA kit. TCRdb fed the PCR reads into MiXCR, producing one record per CDR3 protein. Of 10,000 to 15,000 distinct CDR3 sequences listed, 70% to 80% are singletons. The receptor's source is a human donor who had recovered from COVID-19. Sequences were obtained from CD4+ T cells from blood, cultured in vitro.

CDR3 loop: CASSLAGETQYF. For the CDR3, the DNA is TGTGCCAGCAGCCTCGCAGGGGAGACCCAGTACTTC. V usage is TRBV11-2 and J usage is TRBJ2-5, with D possibly being TRBD1 (5 bases). The germline CDR1 and CDR2 sequences are SGHAT and FQNNGV. The length of the CDR3 is 12 residues. The germline V and J ends were trimmed by 5 bases and 5 bases, with 9 bases remaining between them.